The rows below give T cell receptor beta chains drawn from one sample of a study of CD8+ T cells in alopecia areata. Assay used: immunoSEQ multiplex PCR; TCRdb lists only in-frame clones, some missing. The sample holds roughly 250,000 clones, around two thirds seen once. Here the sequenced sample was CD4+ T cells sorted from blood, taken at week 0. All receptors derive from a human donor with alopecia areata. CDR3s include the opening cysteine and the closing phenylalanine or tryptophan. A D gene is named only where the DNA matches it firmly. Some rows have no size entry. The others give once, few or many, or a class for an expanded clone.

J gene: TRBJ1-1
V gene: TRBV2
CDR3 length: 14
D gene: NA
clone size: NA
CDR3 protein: CASSERQLNTEAFF
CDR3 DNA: TGTGCCAGCAGTGAGAGGCAGCTGAACACTGAAGCTTTCTTT

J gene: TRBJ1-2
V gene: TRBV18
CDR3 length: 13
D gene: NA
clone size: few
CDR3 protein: CASSADRRYGYTF
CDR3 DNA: TGTGCCAGCTCCGCTGACAGACGCTATGGCTACACCTTC

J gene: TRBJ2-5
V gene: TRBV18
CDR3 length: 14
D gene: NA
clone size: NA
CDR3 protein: CASSPGVHGETQYF
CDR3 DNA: TGTGCCAGCTCACCAGGGGTTCATGGGGAGACCCAGTACTTC

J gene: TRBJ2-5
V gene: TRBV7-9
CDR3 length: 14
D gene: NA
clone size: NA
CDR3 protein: CASSIWTDIETQYF
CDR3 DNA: TGTGCCAGCAGCATCTGGACGGATATAGAGACCCAGTACTTC

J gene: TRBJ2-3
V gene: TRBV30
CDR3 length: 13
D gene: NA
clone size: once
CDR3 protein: CAWSVLVSDTQYF
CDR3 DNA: TGTGCCTGGAGTGTATTGGTGTCAGATACGCAGTATTTT

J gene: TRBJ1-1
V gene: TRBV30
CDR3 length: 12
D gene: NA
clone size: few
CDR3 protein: CACQTMNTEAFF
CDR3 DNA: TGTGCCTGTCAGACCATGAACACTGAAGCTTTCTTT

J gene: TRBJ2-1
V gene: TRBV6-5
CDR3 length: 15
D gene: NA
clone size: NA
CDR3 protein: CASSTDGWSYNEQFF
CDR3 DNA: TGTGCCAGCAGTACGGACGGATGGTCCTACAATGAGCAGTTCTTC

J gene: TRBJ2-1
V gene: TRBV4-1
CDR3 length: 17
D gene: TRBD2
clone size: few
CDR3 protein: CASSQGSSGGAYNEQFF
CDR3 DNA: TGCGCCAGCAGCCAAGGAAGTAGCGGGGGGGCCTACAATGAGCAGTTCTTC

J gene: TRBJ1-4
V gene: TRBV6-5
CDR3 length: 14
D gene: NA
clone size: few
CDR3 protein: CASRALTPTEKLFF
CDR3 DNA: TGTGCCAGCAGAGCATTAACGCCCACCGAAAAACTGTTTTTT

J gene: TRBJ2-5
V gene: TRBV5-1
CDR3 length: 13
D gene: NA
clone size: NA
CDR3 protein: CASSLDREETQYF
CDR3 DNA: TGCGCCAGCAGCTTGGACAGGGAAGAGACCCAGTACTTC

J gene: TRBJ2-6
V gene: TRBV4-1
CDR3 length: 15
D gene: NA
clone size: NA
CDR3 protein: CASSLRDAGANVLTF
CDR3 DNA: TGCGCCAGCAGTCTTAGGGATGCTGGGGCCAACGTCCTGACTTTC

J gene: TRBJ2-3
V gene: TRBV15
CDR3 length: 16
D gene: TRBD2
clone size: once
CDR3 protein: CATSRSLAGSTDTQYF
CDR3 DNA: TGTGCCACCAGCAGATCTCTAGCGGGGAGCACAGATACGCAGTATTTT

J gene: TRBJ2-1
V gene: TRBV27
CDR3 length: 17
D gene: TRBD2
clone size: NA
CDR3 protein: CASSLLAGGRGGNEQFF
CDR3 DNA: TGTGCCAGCAGTCTTCTAGCGGGGGGTAGGGGAGGAAATGAGCAGTTCTTC

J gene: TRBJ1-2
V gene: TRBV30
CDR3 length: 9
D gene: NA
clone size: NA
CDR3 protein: CAFSPGYTF
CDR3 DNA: TGTGCCTTTTCGCCTGGCTACACCTTC

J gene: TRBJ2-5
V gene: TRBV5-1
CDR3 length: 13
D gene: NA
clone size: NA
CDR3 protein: CASSLNGQETQYF
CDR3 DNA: TGCGCCAGCAGCTTGAACGGCCAAGAGACCCAGTACTTC

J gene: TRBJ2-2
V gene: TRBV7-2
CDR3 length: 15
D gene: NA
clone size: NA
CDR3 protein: CASSLTAMNTGELFF
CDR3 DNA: TGTGCCAGCAGCTTGACAGCGATGAACACCGGGGAGCTGTTTTTT

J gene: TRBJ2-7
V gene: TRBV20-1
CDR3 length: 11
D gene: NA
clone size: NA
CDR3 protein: CSAGFASEQYF
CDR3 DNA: TGCAGTGCTGGCTTTGCATCCGAGCAGTACTTC

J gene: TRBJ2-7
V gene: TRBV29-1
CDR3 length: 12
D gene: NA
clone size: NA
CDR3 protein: CSAGRGSYEQYF
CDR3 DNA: TGCAGCGCAGGAAGGGGTTCCTACGAGCAGTACTTC

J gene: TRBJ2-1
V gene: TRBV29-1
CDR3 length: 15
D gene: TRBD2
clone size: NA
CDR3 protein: CSVVGLAVTYNEQFF
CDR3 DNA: TGCAGCGTTGTTGGACTAGCGGTAACCTACAATGAGCAGTTCTTC

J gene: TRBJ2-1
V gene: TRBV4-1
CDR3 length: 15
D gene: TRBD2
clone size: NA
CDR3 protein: CASSQAPSGGNEQFF
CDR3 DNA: TGCGCCAGCAGCCAAGCACCTAGCGGGGGGAATGAGCAGTTCTTC

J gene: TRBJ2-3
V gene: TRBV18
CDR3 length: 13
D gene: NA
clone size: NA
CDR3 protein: CASSPRSGDTQYF
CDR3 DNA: TGTGCCAGCTCACCAAGGAGCGGGGATACGCAGTATTTT

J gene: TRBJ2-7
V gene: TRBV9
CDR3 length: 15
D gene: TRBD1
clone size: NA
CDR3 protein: CASSVSGTGVVEQYF
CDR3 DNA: TGTGCCAGCAGCGTCTCCGGGACAGGGGTTGTTGAGCAGTACTTC

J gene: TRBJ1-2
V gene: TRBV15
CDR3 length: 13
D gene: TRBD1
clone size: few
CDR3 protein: CATSPDRGFGYTF
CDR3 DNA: TGTGCCACCAGCCCGGACAGGGGCTTTGGCTACACCTTC

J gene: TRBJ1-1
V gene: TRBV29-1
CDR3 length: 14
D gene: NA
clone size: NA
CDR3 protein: CSVGPQTRNTEAFF
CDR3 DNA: TGCAGCGTGGGCCCGCAGACTAGGAACACTGAAGCTTTCTTT

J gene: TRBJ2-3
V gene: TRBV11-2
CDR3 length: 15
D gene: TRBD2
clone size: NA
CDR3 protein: CASSSSGGGTDTQYF
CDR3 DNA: TGTGCCAGCAGCTCGAGCGGGGGGGGCACAGATACGCAGTATTTT

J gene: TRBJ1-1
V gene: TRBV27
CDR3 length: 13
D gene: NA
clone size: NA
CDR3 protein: CASRTVRNTEAFF
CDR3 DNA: TGTGCCAGCAGGACCGTCAGGAACACTGAAGCTTTCTTT

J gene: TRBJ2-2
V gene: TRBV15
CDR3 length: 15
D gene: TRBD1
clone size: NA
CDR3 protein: CATSIIQGDGGELFF
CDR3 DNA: TGTGCCACCAGCATTATTCAGGGGGATGGCGGGGAGCTGTTTTTT

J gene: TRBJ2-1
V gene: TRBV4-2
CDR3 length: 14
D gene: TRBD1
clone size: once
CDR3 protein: CASSLGTGINEQFF
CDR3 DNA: TGTGCCAGCAGCCTCGGGACAGGGATAAATGAGCAGTTCTTC

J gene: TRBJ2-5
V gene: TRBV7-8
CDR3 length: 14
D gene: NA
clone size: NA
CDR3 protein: CASSLNHGQETQYF
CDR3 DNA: TGTGCCAGCAGCTTAAACCACGGGCAAGAGACCCAGTACTTC

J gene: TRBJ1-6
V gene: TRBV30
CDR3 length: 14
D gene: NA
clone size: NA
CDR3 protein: CAWTLQGRGSPLHF
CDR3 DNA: TGTGCCTGGACCCTGCAGGGTAGGGGGTCACCCCTCCACTTT

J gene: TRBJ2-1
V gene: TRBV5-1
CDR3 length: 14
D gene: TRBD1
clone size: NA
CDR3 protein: CASSSGQGVNEQFF
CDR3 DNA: TGCGCCAGCAGCTCCGGACAGGGCGTCAATGAGCAGTTCTTC

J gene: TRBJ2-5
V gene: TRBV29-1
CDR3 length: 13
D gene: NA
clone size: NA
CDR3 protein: CSARVNTQETQYF
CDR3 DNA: TGCAGCGCGAGGGTGAACACCCAAGAGACCCAGTACTTC

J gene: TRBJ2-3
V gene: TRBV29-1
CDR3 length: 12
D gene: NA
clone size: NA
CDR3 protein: CSGAPGSDTQYF
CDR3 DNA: TGCAGCGGGGCTCCGGGCTCAGATACGCAGTATTTT